This record covers a single TCR beta chain. Its target is unknown. Assay: immunoSEQ multiplex PCR; the TCRdb copy retains only in-frame clones and omits some. Counted here are roughly 99,000 clones, about 87% occurring once; the ten biggest clones make up about 0.75%. This entry is derived from a study of graft-versus-host responses after intestinal transplantation. About the research overall: Each of the recipients got a multivisceral, liver-intestinal, or isolated intestinal transplant. Anti-thymocyte globulin induction was given to all recipients, followed by tacrolimus and steroids for around 3 years.

This specimen was unstimulated CD4+ T cells sorted from spleen or lymph node cells, taken before transplant. The receptor's source is a human donor who was the organ donor for an intestinal transplant.

The CDR3 loop is CASSAYIANEQFF. The DNA for the CDR3 is TGTGCCAGCAGCGCCTACATAGCAAATGAGCAGTTCTTC. The chain has TRBV7-3 and TRBJ2-1; D not certain. Germline assignment: CDR1 SGHTA and CDR2 FQGTGA. Trimming cost V 5 bases and J 7 bases, with 12 bases left between them. The CDR3 has 13 amino acids.